One and the same sample provided the 11 T cell receptor beta chains below, sequenced in a study of blood T cells in healthy people across ages. Together with a sample-barcoded 5' primer, a J-beta primer mix was included in a second PCR lasting roughly 6 to 12 cycles. In TCRdb, the 5' RACE reads were re-called with MiXCR into one record per CDR3 protein. The sample records a few hundred thousand distinct CDR3 sequences, 45% to 65% being singletons. Specimen: blood. Receptors originate from a man between 60 and 75 years old in good health.

V usage is TRBV12-3 or TRBV12-4 and J usage is TRBJ2-5; TRBD1 is a possible D gene (6 bases). This CDR3 spans 15 amino acids. The V end was cut by 3 bases, the J end by 2 bases, with 13 bases between. CDR3 sequence reads: CASSFKGHPQETQYF. CDR3 nucleotides: TGTGCCAGCAGTTTTAAGGGACACCCACAAGAGACCCAGTACTTC.

The chain couples TRBV29-1 to TRBJ1-2; 7 nucleotides align to TRBD1. Germline trimming cut 5 bases from V and 1 base from J; bases unmatched to any gene: 13. CDR1 and CDR2 (germline): SQVTM, ANQGSEA. This CDR3 is built from 16 residues. The CDR3 protein is CSVYGGWDSVNYGYTF. CDR3 nucleotides: TGCAGCGTTTATGGGGGGTGGGACAGCGTTAACTATGGCTACACCTTC.

As DNA, the CDR3 is TGTGCCAGCAGCGCCGGCTGGGGACAGGGGTTAAAGTACTTC. It codes for CASSAGWGQGLKYF. The chain employs TRBV2 and TRBJ2-5; TRBD1 agrees at 10 bases. The CDR3 is 14 residues long. V shed 6 bases and J 12 bases; nucleotides not matched to a gene: 13. CDR1 and CDR2 from the germline V gene are SNHLY and FYNNEI.

Here the CDR3 reads CASSSGLAGYLSYEQYF. The CDR3 DNA reads TGCGCCAGCAGCTCGGGACTAGCGGGATACCTCTCCTACGAGCAGTACTTC. The chain joins TRBV5-1 to TRBJ2-7; 13 bases are shared with TRBD2. Germline trimming cut 3 bases from V and 0 bases from J; bases unmatched to any gene: 6. The CDR3 runs to 17 residues. Germline loops: CDR1 SGHRS, CDR2 YFSETQ.

This rearrangement joins TRBV2 to TRBJ2-5; possibly TRBD1 or TRBD2 for D (5 bases each). Germline V gene lookup returns CDR1 SNHLY and CDR2 FYNNEI. With 6 bases removed from V and 7 bases from J, the gap between germline ends came to 15 bases. CDR3 length: 13 residues. The CDR3 DNA is TGTGCCAGCAGGGGGACGAGGGACGGGACCCAGTACTTC. The encoded protein is CASRGTRDGTQYF.

This clonotype has more than one count but fewer than ten. This sequence joins TRBV24-1 and TRBJ2-3; D not certain. The CDR3 length is 15 residues. The germline V and J ends were trimmed by 1 base and 0 bases, with 7 bases remaining between them. Germline CDR1 reads KGHDR; CDR2 reads SFDVKD. The CDR3, as DNA: TGTGCCACCAGTGATTTTACACGTAGCACAGATACGCAGTATTTT. Its protein product is CATSDFTRSTDTQYF.

This clonotype was seen a handful of times. Being one base from a much bigger clone, this may be a read error. The chain employs TRBV7-3 and TRBJ2-7; D is perhaps TRBD1 or TRBD2 (5 bases each). This CDR3 has 12 residues. V was shortened by 3 bases and J by 7 bases, with 10 bases between the two germline ends. From germline, CDR1 is SGHTA and CDR2 FQGTGA. In DNA form, the CDR3 reads TGTGCCAGCAGCTTTGACAGCGGTGAGCAGTACTTC. As protein: CASSFDSGEQYF.

This clonotype came up a few times. The gene calls are TRBV12-5 and TRBJ2-7; 10 bases fit TRBD1. V shed 4 bases, J shed 6 bases, and the junction held 9 bases outside the gene matches. Germline V lookup: CDR1 LGHNT, CDR2 FRNRAP. The CDR3 has 15 amino acids. The CDR3 DNA sequence: TGTGCTAGTGGTTCCGGGACAGGGGCGGTCCGCGAGCAGTACTTC. As protein: CASGSGTGAVREQYF.

This chain links TRBV7-2 with TRBJ1-3; 8 bases are a match to TRBD1. The V gene's germline CDR1 is SGHTA and CDR2 FQGNSA. This CDR3 has 15 residues. The ends lost 6 bases at V and 2 bases at J; junction bases unmatched: 6. The CDR3 is CASSPQGAAGNTIYF. DNA for the CDR3: TGTGCCAGCAGTCCCCAGGGGGCAGCTGGAAACACCATATATTTT.

This chain links TRBV9 with TRBJ2-5, with a tentative D call TRBD1 (6 bases). The tail of the sequence fits TRBJ2-7 better, so the J call may be wrong. In germline, CDR1 is SGDLS, CDR2 YYNGEE. This CDR3 is built from 13 residues. CDR3 loop: CASSQTGWNEQYF. CDR3 DNA: TGTGCCAGCAGCCAAACAGGGTGGAACGAGCAGTACTTC.

This clonotype was seen many times. The V call is TRBV10-3, the J call TRBJ2-7, with TRBD1 identical over 10 bases. The CDR3 extends over 16 amino acids. J was trimmed by 5 bases and V by 0 bases; bases with no gene match: 7. Germline lookup yields CDR1 ENHRY and CDR2 SYGVKD. DNA for the CDR3: TGTGCCATCAGTGAGTCAAAGGGACAGGGGCTAAACGAGCAGTACTTC. Translated, it gives CAISESKGQGLNEQYF.